This T cell receptor (beta chain) was found in a study of PD-1 blockade in mismatch repair-deficient tumors. Libraries were prepared by immunoSEQ multiplex PCR; TCRdb keeps only in-frame clonotypes and omits some of them. The sample records around 14,000 clones, around 84% being singletons. This clone was recorded only once. Its antigen remains unknown. Regarding time point: roughly 10-day in vitro stimulation with candidate neoantigen peptide 4. Source: cells cultured in vitro, taken from a patient treated with pembrolizumab. The TCR originated in an adult with mismatch repair-deficient cancer.

The CDR3 here is CASTSAGTPPYEQYF. In nucleotides, the CDR3 is TGTGCCAGCACCTCCGCCGGGACACCGCCCTACGAGCAGTACTTC. The gene calls are TRBV5-6 and TRBJ2-7, with D perhaps matching TRBD1 (6 bases). The CDR3 is 15 amino acids. Germline V gene sequence: CDR1 SGHDT, CDR2 YYEEEE. V lost 6 bases to trimming and J lost 2 bases, with 18 bases between them.